This entry concerns a single T cell receptor beta chain. There were only healthy Caucasians among the donors. This record belongs to a study of identical twins. This CDR3 region has 14 residues. Germline CDR1 DFQATT, CDR2 SNEGSKA (reference sequence). Losses at the gene ends were 2 bases for V and 5 bases for J; bases not matched to a gene: 5. Each cDNA held unique molecular identifiers, and template switching gave it a universal primer site. TCRdb reanalysed the 5' RACE reads using MiXCR and keeps one entry per CDR3 protein. The repertoire holds around 510,000 distinct CDR3 sequences, with approximately 14% as singletons. These data also featured in a second study, about yellow fever vaccine responses in identical twins.

The sample was CD4+ T cells sorted from blood. The chain uses TRBV20-1 and TRBJ2-1; 8 bases match TRBD2. The TCR was taken from a young woman in good health. CDR3: CSARISGTDNEQFF. CDR3 sequence (DNA): TGCAGTGCTAGAATTAGCGGGACGGACAATGAGCAGTTCTTC.